A single sample is the source of the 27 T cell receptor beta chains below, sequenced in a study of CD8 T cells in ankylosing spondylitis. Study observations and caveats: Blood from ankylosing spondylitis patients appeared to carry a characteristic roughly 8-variant TCR beta motif.

Their specific antigens are unknown. TCRdb processed the 5' RACE reads anew with MiXCR; each CDR3 protein has one entry. The sample lists 100,000 to 150,000 distinct CDR3 sequences, under 20% occurring once. Sequenced: blood, either unsorted or a sorted T cell fraction (not recorded which). These receptors all stem from a male donor with ankylosing spondylitis.

The chain has TRBV29-1 and TRBJ2-7; 7 positions agree with TRBD2. The J segment lost 2 bases and the V segment lost 3 bases, leaving 16 bases of the junction unmatched. In germline, CDR1 is SQVTM, CDR2 ANQGSEA. The CDR3 sequence is 17 residues long. The CDR3 DNA follows: TGCAGCGTTGACGCACCATCGGGGAGGGTGGGTACCTACGAGCAGTACTTC. Amino acids: CSVDAPSGRVGTYEQYF.

The sample holds a few counts of this clonotype. The rearrangement joins TRBV11-1 to TRBJ2-1; 10 bases match TRBD2. Losses at the gene ends were 1 base for V and 8 bases for J; bases not matched to a gene: 8. The CDR3 has 16 residues. From germline, CDR1 is SGHAT and CDR2 FQDESV (reference sequence). CDR3 protein: CASSLGQASGSHEQFF. CDR3 sequence (DNA): TGTGCCAGCAGCTTAGGCCAGGCTAGCGGGAGCCATGAGCAGTTCTTC. The variable domain in full, completed from reference TRBV11-1 and TRBJ2-1, reads EAEVAQSPRYKITEKSQAVAFWCDPISGHATLYWYRQILGQGPELLVQFQDESVVDDSQLPKDRFSAERLKGVDSTLKIQPAELGDSAMYLCASSLGQASGSHEQFFGPGTRLTVL.

This clonotype was counted at least ten times. The chain carries TRBV10-3 and TRBJ1-2; D might be TRBD1 (6 bases). CDR1 and CDR2 from the germline V gene are ENHRY and SYGVKD. Trimming cost V 7 bases and J 4 bases, with 10 bases left between them. The CDR3 loop spans 12 amino acids. This CDR3 reads CAITPDSYGYTF. Written as DNA, the CDR3 is TGTGCCATCACCCCGGACAGCTATGGCTACACCTTC.

The V gene is TRBV7-8, the J gene TRBJ2-1, with 9 bases aligning to TRBD2. Germline V lookup: CDR1 SGHVS, CDR2 FQNEAQ. The ends lost 4 bases at V and 4 bases at J; junction bases unmatched: 8. CDR3 size: 16 residues. The CDR3 coding sequence is TGTGCCAGCAGCTCCCCCGGTCTAGCGGGATACAATGAGCAGTTCTTC. Amino acids: CASSSPGLAGYNEQFF.

The chain employs TRBV28 and TRBJ2-7; TRBD1 aligns across 7 bases. Unmatched junction bases numbered 10, after V lost 0 bases and J lost 2 bases. There are 17 residues in the CDR3. Germline V lookup: CDR1 MDHEN, CDR2 SYDVKM. Here the CDR3 DNA reads TGTGCCAGCAGTTTATGGGTGGTACGACAGGGAACCTACGAGCAGTACTTC. Translation gives CASSLWVVRQGTYEQYF.

This clonotype showed up just a few times. J is TRBJ1-1 and V is TRBV3-2. TRBV3-2 is designated a pseudogene. The CDR3 loop spans 18 amino acids. CDR3 sequence reads: CASSQPPDRRRHNTEAFF. CDR3 sequence (DNA): TGTGCCAGCAGCCAACCTCCTGACCGTCGGAGACACAACACTGAAGCTTTCTTT.

Only a few counts were recorded for this clonotype. The chain joins TRBV27 to TRBJ2-7, with D perhaps TRBD2 (6 bases). This CDR3 contains 13 residues. In germline, CDR1 is MNHEY, CDR2 SMNVEV (reference sequence). V lost 8 bases, J lost 2 bases, and 13 bases lay in between. This CDR3 is CASRRARTYEQYF. The CDR3 DNA is TGTGCCAGCCGGAGGGCCAGGACCTACGAGCAGTACTTC.

The chain uses TRBV10-3 and TRBJ2-2; D ambiguous. Trimming shortened V by 9 bases and J by 6 bases, and 14 bases separated the two germline ends. CDR1 and CDR2 (germline): ENHRY, SYGVKD. The CDR3 length is 13 residues. CDR3 protein: CAIVLENSGELFF. The CDR3 region has the DNA TGTGCCATAGTATTGGAGAATTCCGGGGAGCTGTTTTTT.

Only a few counts were recorded for this clonotype. The chain has TRBV12-3 or TRBV12-4 and TRBJ2-1, with 8 nucleotides matching TRBD2. V trimming: 5 bases; J trimming: 0 bases; junction bases outside the gene matches: 6. This CDR3 has 16 amino acids. The CDR3 here is CASSPRGGISYNEQFF. The CDR3 bases are TGTGCCAGCAGTCCCCGGGGGGGAATCTCCTACAATGAGCAGTTCTTC.

This clonotype came up a few times. The rearrangement links TRBV10-3 to TRBJ1-2; D is perhaps TRBD1 (5 bases). The CDR3 extends over 15 amino acids. With 8 bases removed from V and 8 bases from J, the gap between germline ends came to 24 bases. Germline V CDR1 and CDR2: ENHRY, SYGVKD. CDR3 region: CAIGIPRTSGYGYTF. The DNA for the CDR3 is TGTGCCATCGGAATACCTAGGACAAGCGGATACGGCTACACCTTC.

This clonotype turned up a few times. The chain has TRBV27 and TRBJ2-1; D gene unclear. Germline V lookup: CDR1 MNHEY, CDR2 SMNVEV (reference sequence). This CDR3 is built from 14 residues. With 1 base removed from V and 6 bases from J, the gap between germline ends came to 10 bases. The CDR3 coding sequence is TGTGCCAGCAGTTTATATTCCCGGCTCAATGAGCAGTTCTTC. Translation gives CASSLYSRLNEQFF.

The sample holds a few counts of this clonotype. The chain joins TRBV27 to TRBJ2-3; D call uncertain. The V gene's germline CDR1 is MNHEY and CDR2 SMNVEV (reference sequence). There are 12 residues in the CDR3. V dropped 7 bases and J dropped 0 bases, with 5 bases sitting between them. CDR3 protein: CASKKSTDTQYF. The CDR3 DNA follows: TGTGCCAGCAAAAAGAGCACAGATACGCAGTATTTT.

This sequence joins TRBV7-9 and TRBJ2-5, with D uncertain. The V end lost 2 bases, the J end lost 2 bases, and 9 bases lay between the germline ends. The germline V gene has CDR1 SEHNR and CDR2 FQNEAQ (reference sequence). The length of the CDR3 is 14 residues. The CDR3 nucleotides are TGTGCCAGCAGCTTACGGTCGTTACAAGAGACCCAGTACTTC. Translation gives CASSLRSLQETQYF.

This clonotype was seen only a few times. V and J are TRBV7-9 and TRBJ2-1; D is perhaps TRBD2 (7 bases). Germline V gene sequence: CDR1 SEHNR, CDR2 FQNEAQ (reference sequence). This CDR3 is built from 15 residues. The ends were cut back, 6 bases at V and 0 bases at J, with 12 bases in the middle. The CDR3 region has the DNA TGTGCCAGCAGGTACAGGGAGGGCTCCTACAATGAGCAGTTCTTC. Translation: CASRYREGSYNEQFF.

The table lists this clonotype with many counts. The rearrangement uses TRBV5-1 and TRBJ2-7; no clear D gene. Trimming took 4 bases from V and 0 from J, leaving 14 bases between them. Germline V lookup: CDR1 SGHRS, CDR2 YFSETQ. This CDR3 contains 15 residues. The CDR3 nucleotides are TGCGCCAGCAGCCCGGTTCAGTCCTACTCCTACGAGCAGTACTTC. Residues: CASSPVQSYSYEQYF.

The table lists this clonotype with a few counts. The chain combines TRBV20-1 with TRBJ2-7, with D possibly matching TRBD2 (6 bases). This CDR3 region has 14 residues. V shed 0 bases and J shed 7 bases, with 16 bases lying between them. Germline CDR1 is DFQATT and CDR2 is SNEGSKA (reference sequence). The CDR3 nucleotides read TGCAGTGCTAGAGAGGGACTCCGTCCAGGGGAGCAGTACTTC. This encodes CSAREGLRPGEQYF.

This clonotype has at least ten counts. The rearrangement links TRBV28 to TRBJ1-6, with D hard to call. Germline values: CDR1 MDHEN, CDR2 SYDVKM. The length of the CDR3 is 17 residues. Trimming left V 3 bases short and J 9 bases short, with 21 bases between. The CDR3 bases are TGTGCCAGCAGTTTTGAGGTTCCGACTTTGCTAGGTTCACCCCTCCACTTT. Translating gives CASSFEVPTLLGSPLHF.

The chain combines TRBV7-2 with TRBJ2-7; 13 positions match TRBD2. V dropped 2 bases and J dropped 1; count of bases not matched to a gene: 5. The CDR3 covers 17 residues. Germline lookup yields CDR1 SGHTA and CDR2 FQGNSA. CDR3 amino acids: CASSLWTSGRRSYEQYF. DNA for the CDR3: TGTGCCAGCAGCTTATGGACTAGCGGGAGAAGATCCTACGAGCAGTACTTC.

The rearrangement joins TRBV4-3 to TRBJ2-5; 7 bases are shared with TRBD1. The CDR3 consists of 15 residues. CDR1 and CDR2 from the germline V gene are LGHNA and YSLEER. V was pared by 4 bases and J by 1 base, with 6 bases of the junction left unmatched. For the CDR3, the DNA is TGCGCCAGCAGCCGGAACAGGGGCTTCCAAGAGACCCAGTACTTC. The encoded protein is CASSRNRGFQETQYF.

The chain couples TRBV27 to TRBJ2-5, with TRBD2 identical over 13 bases. Germline CDR1 and CDR2: MNHEY and SMNVEV (reference sequence). The trim removed 4 bases at V and 3 bases at J, leaving 8 bases unmatched. CDR3 length: 17 amino acids. CDR3 protein: CASSSILAGGPEETQYF. The CDR3 coding sequence is TGTGCCAGCAGTTCCATACTAGCGGGAGGGCCAGAAGAGACCCAGTACTTC.

V is TRBV4-1 and J is TRBJ2-1; 9 bases align to TRBD1. Germline lookup yields CDR1 MGHRA and CDR2 YSYEKL. The CDR3 length is 15 residues. Germline trimming cut 7 bases from V and 5 bases from J; bases unmatched to any gene: 9. The CDR3 sequence is CASKYRDRAHNEQFF. The CDR3, as DNA: TGCGCCAGCAAATACCGGGACAGGGCTCACAATGAGCAGTTCTTC.

As for this clonotype: The germline gene is not matched at one end of the junction; a read error may be the cause. J is TRBJ2-1 and V is TRBV7-8, with D unclear. This CDR3 region has 12 residues. Germline V lookup: CDR1 SGHVS, CDR2 FQNEAQ. The CDR3, as DNA: TGTGCCAGCAGCTTATCCTTCAATGAGCAGTTCTTC. This translates into CASSLSFNEQFF. The full variable domain, with the rest looked up from reference TRBV7-8 and TRBJ2-1, is GAGVSQSPRYKVAKRGQDVALRCDPISGHVSLFWYQQALGQGPEFLTYFQNEAQLDKSGLPSDRFFAERPEGSVSTLKIQRTQQEDSAVYLCASSLSFNEQFFGPGTRLTVL.

This clonotype was observed many times. This chain uses TRBV5-1 with TRBJ2-2; D might be TRBD2 (5 bases). CDR3 length: 16 amino acids. Trimming took off 4 bases at V and 0 bases at J, with 13 bases between the two ends. CDR1 and CDR2 (germline): SGHRS, YFSETQ. CDR3 coding DNA: TGCGCCAGCAGCCAAATGGACTCGACGAACACCGGGGAGCTGTTTTTT. Translating it yields CASSQMDSTNTGELFF.

This clonotype was counted a few times. The chain recombines TRBV7-2 with TRBJ1-2; D gene unclear. V was cut by 4 bases and J by 3 bases, with 6 bases left in between. Germline V gene data show CDR1 as SGHTA and CDR2 as FQGNSA. This CDR3 contains 12 residues. The CDR3 DNA reads as TGTGCCAGCAGCTCCCAATACTATGGCTACACCTTC. Its protein product is CASSSQYYGYTF.

The chain joins TRBV20-1 to TRBJ2-3, with 9 bases that match TRBD2. Germline V gene sequence: CDR1 DFQATT, CDR2 SNEGSKA (reference sequence). This CDR3 is built from 12 residues. CDR3 nucleotide sequence: TGCAGCATAGCGGGAGATCCGGATACGCAGTATTTT. Residues: CSIAGDPDTQYF.

The rearrangement joins TRBV28 to TRBJ1-5; no firm D call. Trimming pared 6 bases from V and 11 bases from J, leaving 14 bases between. This CDR3 is 12 amino acids long. Germline CDR1 reads MDHEN; CDR2 reads SYDVKM. The CDR3 spells CASSTTSLAQHF. CDR3 DNA sequence: TGTGCCAGCAGCACCACTAGCCTCGCCCAGCATTTT.

This clonotype was found a few times. The chain has TRBV10-2 and TRBJ2-1; the match to TRBD2 covers 11 bases. V lost 6 bases to trimming and J lost 5 bases; unmatched junction nucleotides: 9. The CDR3 consists of 16 residues. Germline V gives CDR1 WSHSY, CDR2 SAAADI. The CDR3 sequence: CASRTLAGGPDNEQFF. The CDR3 bases are TGCGCCAGCAGGACCTTAGCGGGAGGGCCGGACAATGAGCAGTTCTTC.